The source of this T cell receptor beta chain is a study of T cell responses to AZD1222 COVID-19 vaccine. Some clones are missing from TCRdb's copy, which holds only in-frame ones; the method was immunoSEQ multiplex PCR. The sample has over 50,000 clones; around 82% are singletons. This clone came up once. Its antigen is unidentified. The ends were cut back, 2 bases at V and 7 bases at J, with 11 bases in the middle. CDR3 length: 13 residues. The germline CDR1 and CDR2 sequences are MNHEY and SVGAGI. Study-level results: Repertoires were sampled only after the peak T cell response. Clonal diversity was possibly underestimated, and the donors were mostly white British, with more females.

The TCR originated in an adult who received the AZD1222 COVID-19 vaccine. The J gene is TRBJ1-2, the V gene TRBV6-5; D uncertain. The sample was peripheral blood, taken 28 days after the second AZD1222 dose. CDR3 nucleotides: TGTGCCAGCAGTTACGAGGGCCTCAGTGGCTACACCTTC. Its translation is CASSYEGLSGYTF.